The T cell receptor beta chain under discussion was sequenced for a study of blood T cell repertoires in COVID-19. Original methodology: Estimates of nucleated cell counts were drawn from the amplification of reference gene primers. The assay was immunoSEQ multiplex PCR, and TCRdb's table has in-frame clones only and misses some. Clone size and the V and J calls come from that table; the DNA yielded D and trimming. The table records around 65,000 clones, about four fifths of them present only once. The sequence derives from a human donor in a cohort sampled during active COVID-19. Sequencing input: peripheral blood.

CDR3 loop: CATSIDRAGKTQYF. In nucleotides, the CDR3 is TGTGCCACCAGCATAGACAGGGCAGGGAAGACCCAGTACTTC. The chain couples TRBV15 to TRBJ2-5; TRBD1 matches at 7 bases. The germline gives CDR1 LNHNV, CDR2 YYDKDF (reference sequence). The J segment lost 6 bases and the V segment lost 4 bases, leaving 8 bases of the junction unmatched. The CDR3 has 14 amino acids.